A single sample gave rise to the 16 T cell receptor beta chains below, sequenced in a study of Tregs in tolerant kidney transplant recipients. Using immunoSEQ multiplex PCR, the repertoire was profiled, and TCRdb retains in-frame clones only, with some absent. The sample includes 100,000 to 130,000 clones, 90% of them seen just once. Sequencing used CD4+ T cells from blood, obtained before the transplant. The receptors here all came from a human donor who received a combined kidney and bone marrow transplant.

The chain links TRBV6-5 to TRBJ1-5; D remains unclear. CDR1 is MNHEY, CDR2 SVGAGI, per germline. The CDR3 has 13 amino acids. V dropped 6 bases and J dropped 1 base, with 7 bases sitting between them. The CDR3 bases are TGTGCCAGCAGCGACGGGAGCAATCAGCCCCAGCATTTT. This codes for CASSDGSNQPQHF.

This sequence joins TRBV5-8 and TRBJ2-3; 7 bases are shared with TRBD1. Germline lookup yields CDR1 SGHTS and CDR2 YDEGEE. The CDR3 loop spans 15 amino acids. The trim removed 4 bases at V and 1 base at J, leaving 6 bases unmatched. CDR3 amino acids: CASSSRDRGTDTQYF. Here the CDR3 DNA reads TGTGCCAGCAGCAGCCGGGACAGAGGCACAGATACGCAGTATTTT.

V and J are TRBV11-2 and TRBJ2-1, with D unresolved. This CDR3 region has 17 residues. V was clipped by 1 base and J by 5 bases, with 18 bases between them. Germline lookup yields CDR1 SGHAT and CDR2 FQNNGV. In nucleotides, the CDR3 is TGTGCCAGCAGCTTAGGCCCCAGGCCCCCCCGGAACAATGAGCAGTTCTTC. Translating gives CASSLGPRPPRNNEQFF. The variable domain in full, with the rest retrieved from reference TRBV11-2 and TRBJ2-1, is EAGVAQSPRYKIIEKRQSVAFWCNPISGHATLYWYQQILGQGPKLLIQFQNNGVVDDSQLPKDRFSAERLKGVDSTLKIQPAKLEDSAVYLCASSLGPRPPRNNEQFFGPGTRLTVL.

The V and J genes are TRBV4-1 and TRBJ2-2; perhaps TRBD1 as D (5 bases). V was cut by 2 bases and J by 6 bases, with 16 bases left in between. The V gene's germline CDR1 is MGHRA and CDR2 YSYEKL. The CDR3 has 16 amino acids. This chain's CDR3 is CASSQTRSGHPGELFF. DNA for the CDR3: TGCGCCAGCAGCCAAACCCGATCCGGACACCCCGGGGAGCTGTTTTTT.

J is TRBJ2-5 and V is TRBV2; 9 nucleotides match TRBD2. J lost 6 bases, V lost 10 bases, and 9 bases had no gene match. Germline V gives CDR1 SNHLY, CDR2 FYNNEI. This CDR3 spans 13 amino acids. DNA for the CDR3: TGTGCCACCTCCCCCCTAGCGGGGCAGACCCAGTACTTC. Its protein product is CATSPLAGQTQYF.

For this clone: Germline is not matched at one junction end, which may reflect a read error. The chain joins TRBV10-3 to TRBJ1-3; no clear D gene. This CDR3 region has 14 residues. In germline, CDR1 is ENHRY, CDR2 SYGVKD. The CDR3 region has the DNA TGTGCCCTCAGAGGAGAGAACTCTGGAAACACCATATATTTT. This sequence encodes CALRGENSGNTIYF.

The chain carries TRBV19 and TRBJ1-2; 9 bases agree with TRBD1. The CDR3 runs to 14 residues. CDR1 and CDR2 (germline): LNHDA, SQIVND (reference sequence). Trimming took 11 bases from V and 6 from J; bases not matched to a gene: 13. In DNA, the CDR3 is TGTGCCTCTCTAACGCCTGGGACAGGGAATGGCTACACCTTC. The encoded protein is CASLTPGTGNGYTF.

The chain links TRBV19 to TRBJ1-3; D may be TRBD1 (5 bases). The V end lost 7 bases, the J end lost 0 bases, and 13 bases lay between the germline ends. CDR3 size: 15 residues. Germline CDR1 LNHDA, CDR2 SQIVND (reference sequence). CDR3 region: CASTRRGASGNTIYF. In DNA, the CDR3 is TGTGCCAGTACCCGGAGGGGCGCCTCTGGAAACACCATATATTTT.

CDR3 loop: CASSKLAEPTDTQYF. CDR3 nucleotide sequence: TGCGCCAGCAGTAAACTAGCGGAGCCCACAGATACGCAGTATTTT. The chain joins TRBV10-1 to TRBJ2-3; 8 bases are shared with TRBD2. The CDR3 covers 15 residues. CDR1 is WNHNN and CDR2 is SYGVQD in the germline V gene (reference sequence). V was pared by 5 bases and J by 2 bases, with 6 bases of the junction left unmatched.

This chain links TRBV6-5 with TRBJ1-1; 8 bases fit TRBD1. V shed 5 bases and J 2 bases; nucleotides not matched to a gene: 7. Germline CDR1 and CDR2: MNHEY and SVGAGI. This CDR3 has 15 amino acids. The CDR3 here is CASSNRGGGNTEAFF. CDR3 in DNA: TGTGCCAGCAGTAACAGGGGGGGCGGCAACACTGAAGCTTTCTTT.

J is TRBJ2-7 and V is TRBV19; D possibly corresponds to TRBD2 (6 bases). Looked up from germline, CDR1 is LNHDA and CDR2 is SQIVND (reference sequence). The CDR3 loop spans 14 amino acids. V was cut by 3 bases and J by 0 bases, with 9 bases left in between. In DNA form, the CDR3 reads TGTGCCAGTAGTATCGACGGGAGCTCCTACGAGCAGTACTTC. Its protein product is CASSIDGSSYEQYF.

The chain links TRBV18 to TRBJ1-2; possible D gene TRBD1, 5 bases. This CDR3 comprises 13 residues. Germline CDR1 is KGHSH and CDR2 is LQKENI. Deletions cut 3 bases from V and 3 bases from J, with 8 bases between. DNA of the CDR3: TGTGCCAGCTCACCGGGGGGGGACTATGGCTACACCTTC. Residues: CASSPGGDYGYTF.

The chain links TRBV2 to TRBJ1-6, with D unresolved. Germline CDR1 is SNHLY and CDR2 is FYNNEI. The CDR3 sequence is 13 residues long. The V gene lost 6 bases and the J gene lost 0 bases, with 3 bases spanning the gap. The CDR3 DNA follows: TGTGCCAGCAGCAGCTCCTATAATTCACCCCTCCACTTT. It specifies CASSSSYNSPLHF.

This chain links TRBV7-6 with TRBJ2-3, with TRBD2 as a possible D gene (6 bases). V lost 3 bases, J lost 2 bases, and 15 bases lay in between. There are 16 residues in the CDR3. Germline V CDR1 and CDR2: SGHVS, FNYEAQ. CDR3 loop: CASSLLGGAFTDTQYF. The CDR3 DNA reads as TGTGCCAGCAGCTTGCTGGGCGGGGCCTTCACAGATACGCAGTATTTT.

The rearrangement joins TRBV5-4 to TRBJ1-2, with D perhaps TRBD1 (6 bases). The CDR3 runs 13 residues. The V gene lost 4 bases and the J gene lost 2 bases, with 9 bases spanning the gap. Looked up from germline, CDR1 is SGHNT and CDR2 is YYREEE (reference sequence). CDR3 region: CASSRDTNYGYTF. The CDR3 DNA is TGTGCCAGCAGCCGGGACACCAACTATGGCTACACCTTC.

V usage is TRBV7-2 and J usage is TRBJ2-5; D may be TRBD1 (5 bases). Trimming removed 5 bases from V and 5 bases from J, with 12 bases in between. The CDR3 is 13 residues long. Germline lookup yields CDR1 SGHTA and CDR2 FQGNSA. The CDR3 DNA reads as TGTGCCAGCAGCCCCCAGGGCGCGGAGACCCAGTACTTC. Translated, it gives CASSPQGAETQYF.